Each of the 21 T cell receptor beta chains below was sequenced from the same sample in a study of cytomegalovirus exposure and HLA in healthy donors (dated by TCRdb to 2016 to 2017). The method was the immunoSEQ multiplex PCR assay. TCRdb retrieved this table from immuneACCESS and kept in-frame rearrangements only. Not all clones are present; in checked studies, unresolved V genes account for under half, and no reason is known for the remainder. This sample lists about 130,000 clones; around nine tenths were detected once. About 2% of the sample lies in the top ten. The sequenced sample consisted of PBMCs. These receptor sequences come from a woman under 30 in good health and CMV-seronegative.

The gene calls are TRBV6-5 and TRBJ2-7; no firm D call. V was pared by 5 bases and J by 0 bases, with 11 bases between. The CDR3 consists of 14 residues. Germline CDR1 reads MNHEY; CDR2 reads SVGAGI. The CDR3, as DNA: TGTGCCAGCAGTAGTCGCTTGAGCTCCTACGAGCAGTACTTC. It translates to CASSSRLSSYEQYF.

The genes are TRBV5-1 and TRBJ1-1; the D gene is possibly TRBD1 (5 bases). The CDR3 totals 14 residues. With 0 bases removed from V and 4 bases from J, the gap between germline ends came to 10 bases. Germline V lookup: CDR1 SGHRS, CDR2 YFSETQ. In nucleotides, the CDR3 is TGCGCCAGCAGCTTGGCAGGGCAGGGCACTGAAGCTTTCTTT. Protein: CASSLAGQGTEAFF.

The chain couples TRBV11-3 to TRBJ2-1; TRBD2 aligns across 7 bases. Germline CDR1 and CDR2: SGHNT and YENEEA. The V and J ends lost 4 bases and 6 bases, in that order; junction bases with no gene match: 6. The CDR3 loop spans 14 amino acids. The CDR3 protein is CASSYGGRSNEQFF. The CDR3 nucleotides read TGTGCCAGCAGCTATGGCGGGAGATCCAATGAGCAGTTCTTC.

A remark on this clone: The junction shows a germline mismatch at one end, possibly a read error. The J gene is TRBJ2-1, the V gene TRBV11-2; no clear D gene. Germline-derived CDR1 and CDR2 are SGHAT and FQNNGV. CDR3 size: 12 residues. Here the CDR3 DNA reads TGTGCCAGCAGCTTAGCCTACCATGAGCAGTTCTTC. It yields the protein CASSLAYHEQFF.

This clone has only a few counts. The chain links TRBV19 to TRBJ1-3; a weak D match, TRBD1 (6 bases). The germline gives CDR1 LNHDA, CDR2 SQIVND (reference sequence). V was clipped by 6 bases and J by 2 bases, with 11 bases between them. The CDR3 contains 14 residues. Written as DNA, the CDR3 is TGTGCCAGTAGCCGCAGGGGAACTGGAAACACCATATATTTT. This encodes CASSRRGTGNTIYF.

This chain connects TRBV29-1 to TRBJ2-5; TRBD2 matches at 11 bases. CDR1 SQVTM and CDR2 ANQGSEA come from the germline V gene. The CDR3 loop spans 14 amino acids. Trimming cost V 7 bases and J 0 bases; bases outside gene matches: 4. Here the CDR3 reads CSGSGLADQETQYF. The CDR3 DNA sequence: TGCAGCGGTTCGGGACTAGCGGACCAAGAGACCCAGTACTTC.

This clone was observed once. V and J are TRBV5-8 and TRBJ2-7; possible D gene TRBD1, 5 bases. The germline V gene has CDR1 SGHTS and CDR2 YDEGEE. V was cut by 6 bases and J by 6 bases, with 19 bases left in between. This CDR3 is 14 amino acids long. The CDR3 DNA reads as TGTGCCAGCACCCCCCAGGGCTCCAAGGTCGAGCAGTACTTC. It encodes CASTPQGSKVEQYF.

The rearrangement links TRBV2 to TRBJ1-2; D gene uncertain. V lost 2 bases, J lost 5 bases, and 15 bases lay in between. The CDR3 is made up of 15 amino acids. CDR1 and CDR2 (germline): SNHLY, FYNNEI. CDR3 in amino acids: CASSESWSGDYGYTF. The CDR3 DNA reads as TGTGCCAGCAGTGAATCGTGGTCCGGGGATTATGGCTACACCTTC.

The chain is built from TRBV5-1 and TRBJ2-7, with 14 bases fitting TRBD2. Per germline, CDR1 SGHRS and CDR2 YFSETQ. CDR3 size: 18 residues. V lost 1 base, J lost 2 bases, and 8 bases stayed unmatched. The CDR3 is CASSLWKGTSGSAYEQYF. In nucleotides, the CDR3 is TGCGCCAGCAGCTTGTGGAAGGGGACTAGCGGGAGCGCCTACGAGCAGTACTTC.

This clone appeared a single time. The chain recombines TRBV19 with TRBJ2-7; TRBD1 agrees at 8 bases. This CDR3 is built from 15 residues. The trim removed 3 bases at V and 2 bases at J, leaving 6 bases unmatched. CDR1 LNHDA and CDR2 SQIVND come from the germline V gene (reference sequence). CDR3 amino acids: CASSIGTGDPYEQYF. Here the CDR3 DNA reads TGTGCCAGTAGTATCGGGACAGGCGACCCCTACGAGCAGTACTTC.

The J gene is TRBJ1-5, the V gene TRBV19; D remains unclear. With 4 bases removed from V and 3 bases from J, the gap between germline ends came to 4 bases. Germline V lookup: CDR1 LNHDA, CDR2 SQIVND (reference sequence). This CDR3 has 12 residues. For the CDR3, the DNA is TGTGCCAGTAGTACCCTCAATCAGCCCCAGCATTTT. This sequence encodes CASSTLNQPQHF.

The chain has TRBV20-1 and TRBJ1-2; D uncertain. V lost 4 bases and J 7 bases, leaving 10 bases between the germline ends. CDR1 is DFQATT, CDR2 SNEGSKA, per germline (reference sequence). The CDR3 runs to 11 residues. The CDR3, as DNA: TGCAGTGCTATGGGCTCCGGTGGCTACACCTTC. It translates to CSAMGSGGYTF.

The chain couples TRBV21-1 to TRBJ1-2; the DNA was not compared with TRBD1, the D call given in the table. TRBV21-1 is labeled a pseudogene. The CDR3 length is 16 residues. The CDR3, as DNA: TGTGCCAGCAGCAAAGCCATGACAGCAGAAAACTATGGCTACACCTTC. Residues: CASSKAMTAENYGYTF.

A single count supports this clone. The chain links TRBV14 to TRBJ2-7; 8 nucleotides align to TRBD2. The germline V gene has CDR1 SGHDN and CDR2 FVKESK. Unmatched junction bases numbered 5, after V lost 1 base and J lost 0 bases. The CDR3 is 16 amino acids. DNA of the CDR3: TGTGCCAGCAGCCAAGTTATGGCGGGGGGCTCCTACGAGCAGTACTTC. Its protein is CASSQVMAGGSYEQYF. The variable domain in full, completed from reference TRBV14 and TRBJ2-7, reads EAGVTQFPSHSVIEKGQTVTLRCDPISGHDNLYWYRRVMGKEIKFLLHFVKESKQDESGMPNNRFLAERTGGTYSTLKVQPAELEDSGVYFCASSQVMAGGSYEQYFGPGTRLTVT.

The chain carries TRBV6-1 and TRBJ1-1; tentatively, D is TRBD1 (5 bases). The CDR3 sequence is 13 residues long. The V gene's germline CDR1 is MNHNS and CDR2 SASEGT. V was clipped by 8 bases and J by 3 bases, with 13 bases between them. The CDR3 protein is CASQATDHTEAFF. As DNA, the CDR3 is TGTGCCAGCCAGGCGACAGACCACACTGAAGCTTTCTTT.

The chain employs TRBV10-3 and TRBJ2-7; 15 nucleotides match TRBD2. J was trimmed by 6 bases and V by 6 bases; bases with no gene match: 12. Germline CDR1 reads ENHRY; CDR2 reads SYGVKD. This CDR3 contains 17 residues. The chain's CDR3 is CAIRPGLAGGPHREQYF. CDR3 nucleotide sequence: TGTGCCATCAGGCCCGGACTAGCGGGAGGGCCCCATCGCGAGCAGTACTTC.

V is TRBV7-8 and J is TRBJ2-1; tentatively, D is TRBD1 (6 bases). The CDR3 is made up of 16 amino acids. Germline assignment: CDR1 SGHVS and CDR2 FQNEAQ. With 0 bases removed from V and 4 bases from J, the gap between germline ends came to 13 bases. The CDR3 bases are TGTGCCAGCAGCTTAGCGTACAGGGCATCATACAATGAGCAGTTCTTC. Amino acid sequence: CASSLAYRASYNEQFF.

The chain employs TRBV27 and TRBJ2-3; D call uncertain. CDR3 length: 14 residues. Germline V gene data show CDR1 as MNHEY and CDR2 as SMNVEV (reference sequence). V shed 5 bases and J shed 0 bases, with 9 bases lying between them. CDR3 coding DNA: TGTGCCAGCAGTCCACTACGTAGCACAGATACGCAGTATTTT. Amino acid sequence: CASSPLRSTDTQYF.

This clone was seen a few times. CDR3 in amino acids: CAWSVRRVPTEAFF. The CDR3 DNA reads TGTGCCTGGAGTGTACGCAGGGTGCCCACTGAAGCTTTCTTT. The rearrangement joins TRBV30 to TRBJ1-1; TRBD1 might be the D (5 bases). The V gene's germline CDR1 is GTSNPN and CDR2 SVGIG (reference sequence). The CDR3 sequence is 14 residues long. With 0 bases removed from V and 4 bases from J, the gap between germline ends came to 12 bases.

The J gene is TRBJ2-6, the V gene TRBV28, with 12 bases identical to TRBD2. Germline lookup yields CDR1 MDHEN and CDR2 SYDVKM. V was clipped by 7 bases and J by 2 bases; unmatched bases: 15. CDR3 length equals 20 residues. DNA of the CDR3: TGTGCCAGCAACCAAAAAACTAGCGGGAGGAACTTCCCTGGGGCCAACGTCCTGACTTTC. Amino acid sequence: CASNQKTSGRNFPGANVLTF.

This clone came up once. The gene calls are TRBV5-6 and TRBJ2-1; 7 bases map to TRBD2. CDR1 is SGHDT and CDR2 is YYEEEE in the germline V gene. The CDR3 is 17 residues long. J lost 0 bases, V lost 0 bases, and 6 bases had no gene match. CDR3 sequence reads: CASSLAASGYSYNEQFF. The CDR3 DNA reads as TGTGCCAGCAGCTTGGCCGCTAGCGGTTACTCCTACAATGAGCAGTTCTTC. The whole variable domain, remainder taken from reference TRBV5-6 and TRBJ2-1, is DAGVTQSPTHLIKTRGQQVTLRCSPKSGHDTVSWYQQALGQGPQFIFQYYEEEERQRGNFPDRFSGHQFPNYSSELNVNALLLGDSALYLCASSLAASGYSYNEQFFGPGTRLTVL.